Following are 27 T cell receptor beta chains from one sample sequenced in a study of blood T cell repertoires in COVID-19. Repertoires were generated with immunoSEQ multiplex PCR, while TCRdb's copy carries only in-frame clones and drops some. The table lists more than 100,000 clones, roughly four fifths of them singletons. The sample was PBMCs or T cells enriched from blood (not recorded which). Receptors originate from a middle-aged man with acute COVID-19.

The V call is TRBV29-1, the J call TRBJ2-7; 9 nucleotides match TRBD1. Germline CDR1 reads SQVTM; CDR2 reads ANQGSEA. The trim removed 5 bases at V and 5 bases at J, leaving 10 bases unmatched. The CDR3 is made up of 14 amino acids. The CDR3 nucleotides are TGCAGCGTTAAACGACAGGGGGGGCCGGACGAGCAGTACTTC. Translated: CSVKRQGGPDEQYF.

The chain combines TRBV19 with TRBJ1-5; D is unresolved. Per germline, CDR1 LNHDA and CDR2 SQIVND (reference sequence). Trimming removed 7 bases from V and 4 bases from J, with 11 bases in between. The CDR3 is 13 amino acids. This CDR3 reads CASNRLSNQPQHF. The CDR3 nucleotides read TGTGCCAGTAATCGACTGAGTAATCAGCCCCAGCATTTT.

This chain connects TRBV3-1 (or the pseudogene TRBV3-2) to TRBJ2-7; D may be TRBD1 (5 bases). V was cut by 4 bases and J by 5 bases, with 12 bases left in between. The length of the CDR3 is 13 residues. Germline assignment: CDR1 LGHDT and CDR2 YNNKEL (reference sequence). Written as DNA, the CDR3 is TGTGCCAGCAGCCTAAGACAGTTAAACGAGCAGTACTTC. Translated, it gives CASSLRQLNEQYF.

The chain is built from TRBV24-1 and TRBJ2-7; D unresolved. Looked up from germline, CDR1 is KGHDR and CDR2 is SFDVKD. V was shortened by 3 bases and J by 4 bases, with 9 bases between the two germline ends. The CDR3 totals 13 residues. The CDR3 here is CATSDALLYEQYF. The CDR3 bases are TGTGCCACCAGTGATGCTCTACTTTACGAGCAGTACTTC.

The gene calls are TRBV18 and TRBJ1-2, with 9 bases aligning to TRBD1. V was clipped by 4 bases and J by 7 bases; unmatched bases: 4. The CDR3 runs to 13 residues. CDR1 is KGHSH, CDR2 LQKENI, per germline. CDR3 region: CASSREQGAGYTF. For the CDR3, the DNA is TGTGCCAGCTCACGGGAACAGGGGGCTGGCTACACCTTC.

The chain uses TRBV19 and TRBJ2-2; perhaps TRBD2 as D (5 bases). Germline V lookup: CDR1 LNHDA, CDR2 SQIVND (reference sequence). There are 16 residues in the CDR3. V was pared by 3 bases and J by 4 bases, with 15 bases between. In DNA, the CDR3 is TGTGCCAGTAGTATTTCCGGGGTCATGGGCACCGGGGAGCTGTTTTTT. Translating it yields CASSISGVMGTGELFF.

This sequence joins TRBV6-1 and TRBJ2-7; tentatively, D is TRBD2 (6 bases). CDR3 length: 15 residues. V was clipped by 1 base and J by 0 bases, with 10 bases between them. Germline V gives CDR1 MNHNS, CDR2 SASEGT. Here the CDR3 DNA reads TGTGCCAGCAGTGAAGTGTTAGCGGCCTCCTACGAGCAGTACTTC. Translation: CASSEVLAASYEQYF.

V and J are TRBV15 and TRBJ2-5, with TRBD2 matching 9 bases. From germline, CDR1 is LNHNV and CDR2 YYDKDF (reference sequence). This CDR3 has 15 residues. With 1 base clipped from V and 4 bases from J, the junction kept 4 bases outside the gene matches. The CDR3: CATSRGGSGRETQYF. The DNA of the CDR3 is TGTGCCACCAGCAGAGGGGGTAGCGGGAGAGAGACCCAGTACTTC.

This clone was seen just once. This chain links TRBV4-1 with TRBJ2-3; tentative D call: TRBD1 (6 bases). Germline V gives CDR1 MGHRA, CDR2 YSYEKL. This CDR3 has 12 residues. V was clipped by 3 bases and J by 7 bases, with 8 bases between them. The CDR3 sequence is CASSQDSYTQYF. The CDR3 nucleotides read TGCGCCAGCAGCCAGGACAGTTATACGCAGTATTTT.

The chain employs TRBV30 and TRBJ1-5, with D tentatively TRBD1 (5 bases). Germline V gene data show CDR1 as GTSNPN and CDR2 as SVGIG (reference sequence). Trimming cost V 0 bases and J 8 bases, with 14 bases left between them. The CDR3 is made up of 14 amino acids. The CDR3 reads CAWSVRGDGEPQHF. The CDR3, as DNA: TGTGCCTGGAGTGTACGGGGGGATGGTGAGCCCCAGCATTTT.

The rearrangement uses TRBV4-2 and TRBJ2-7; 10 bases align to TRBD1. V lost 0 bases and J lost 7; bases outside the gene matches: 9. Germline assignment: CDR1 LGHNA and CDR2 YNFKEQ. The CDR3 contains 16 residues. CDR3: CASSQDRGTGAGEQYF. CDR3 coding DNA: TGTGCCAGCAGCCAAGATCGGGGGACAGGGGCGGGAGAGCAGTACTTC.

This clone came up once. The V gene is TRBV6-6, the J gene TRBJ1-6, with 8 bases identical to TRBD1. This CDR3 has 14 residues. Losses at the gene ends were 6 bases for V and 6 bases for J; bases not matched to a gene: 4. CDR1 and CDR2 (germline): MNHNY, SVGAGI (reference sequence). The chain's CDR3 is CASRSTGVNSPLHF. The CDR3 coding sequence is TGTGCCAGCAGATCGACAGGGGTTAATTCACCCCTCCACTTT.

V gene TRBV3-1 (or the pseudogene TRBV3-2) combines with J gene TRBJ2-3; 9 bases are shared with TRBD2. Germline V gene data show CDR1 as LGHDT and CDR2 as YNNKEL (reference sequence). V was pared by 4 bases and J by 1 base, with 3 bases of the junction left unmatched. The CDR3 loop spans 15 amino acids. The CDR3 DNA reads as TGTGCCAGCAGCCTTCGGACTAGCGGCACAGATACGCAGTATTTT. It specifies CASSLRTSGTDTQYF.

V gene TRBV30 combines with J gene TRBJ1-5; 11 positions agree with TRBD1. CDR1 GTSNPN and CDR2 SVGIG come from the germline V gene (reference sequence). V lost 0 bases, J lost 7 bases, and 8 bases stayed unmatched. This CDR3 is 16 amino acids long. CDR3 protein: CAWSVRGTGGTQPQHF. CDR3 sequence (DNA): TGTGCCTGGAGTGTACGGGGGACAGGGGGTACCCAGCCCCAGCATTTT.

The V gene is TRBV4-1, the J gene TRBJ2-3; a possible D gene is TRBD1 (5 bases). The CDR3 runs to 16 residues. V was clipped by 0 bases and J by 0 bases, with 10 bases between them. Looked up from germline, CDR1 is MGHRA and CDR2 is YSYEKL. The CDR3 region has the DNA TGCGCCAGCAGCCAAGAGACAGTTCCTAGCACAGATACGCAGTATTTT. Its translation: CASSQETVPSTDTQYF.

This sequence joins TRBV6-6 and TRBJ2-6; TRBD1 matches at 7 bases. Losses at the gene ends were 6 bases for V and 2 bases for J; bases not matched to a gene: 13. In germline, CDR1 is MNHNY, CDR2 SVGAGI (reference sequence). The CDR3 length is 18 residues. The CDR3 coding sequence is TGTGCCAGCAGCCGACTGGTAGACAGGGCCCCTGGGGCCAACGTCCTGACTTTC. Translation: CASSRLVDRAPGANVLTF.

The V gene is TRBV27, the J gene TRBJ1-2; D not resolved. The CDR3 length is 13 residues. Between the trimmed V and J ends, which lost 5 bases and 4 bases, there was a span of 11 bases. The germline CDR1 and CDR2 sequences are MNHEY and SMNVEV (reference sequence). The CDR3: CASSPFLSYGYTF. The CDR3, as DNA: TGTGCCAGCAGTCCATTCCTTAGCTATGGCTACACCTTC.

This clone was observed a single time. V and J are TRBV30 and TRBJ2-5; 12 bases match TRBD2. This CDR3 comprises 12 residues. J was trimmed by 4 bases and V by 7 bases; bases with no gene match: 1. Per germline, CDR1 GTSNPN and CDR2 SVGIG (reference sequence). CDR3 sequence reads: CALTSGGETQYF. In DNA form, the CDR3 reads TGTGCCTTGACTAGCGGGGGAGAGACCCAGTACTTC.

The genes are TRBV9 and TRBJ2-7, with TRBD2 matching over 9 bases. The CDR3 has 14 residues. Trimming cost V 3 bases and J 0 bases; bases outside gene matches: 1. CDR1 and CDR2 (germline): SGDLS, YYNGEE. The CDR3 protein is CASSASGNSYEQYF. CDR3 nucleotide sequence: TGTGCCAGCAGCGCTAGCGGGAACTCCTACGAGCAGTACTTC.

This clone has only a few counts. The CDR3 DNA reads as TGTGCCAGCAGTCGCACAGGGGGTGCTAATGAAAAACTGTTTTTT. Its protein is CASSRTGGANEKLFF. V is TRBV7-2 and J is TRBJ1-4, with TRBD1 matching over 8 bases. With V trimmed by 6 bases and J by 3 bases, 6 bases remained unmatched. Germline CDR1 SGHTA, CDR2 FQGNSA. The CDR3 is made up of 15 amino acids.

CDR3 protein: CASSLVASETGEQYF. The CDR3 nucleotides are TGCGCCAGCAGCTTGGTGGCTAGCGAAACCGGGGAGCAGTACTTC. This chain connects TRBV5-1 to TRBJ2-7; tentatively, D is TRBD2 (6 bases). The length of the CDR3 is 15 residues. Germline CDR1 and CDR2: SGHRS and YFSETQ. V was trimmed by 0 bases and J by 7 bases, leaving 17 bases between them.

V gene TRBV12-3 or TRBV12-4 combines with J gene TRBJ2-7, with D tentatively TRBD1 (6 bases). The V and J ends lost 7 bases and 3 bases respectively, with 13 bases between them. This CDR3 contains 13 residues. This CDR3 is CASTLMTGYEQYF. Here the CDR3 DNA reads TGTGCCAGCACCTTAATGACAGGCTACGAGCAGTACTTC.

The chain uses TRBV7-9 and TRBJ1-2, with 7 positions matching TRBD1. This CDR3 contains 13 residues. The ends lost 1 base at V and 8 bases at J; junction bases unmatched: 4. The V gene's germline CDR1 is SEHNR and CDR2 FQNEAQ (reference sequence). The CDR3 DNA is TGTGCCAGCAGCTTAGTAGGGGGCTACGGCTACACCTTC. This gives the protein CASSLVGGYGYTF.

The CDR3 is CSATGPREAFF. CDR3 DNA sequence: TGCAGCGCGACAGGGCCGAGGGAAGCTTTCTTT. The gene calls are TRBV29-1 and TRBJ1-1; 7 bases are shared with TRBD1. V lost 7 bases to trimming and J lost 8 bases; unmatched junction nucleotides: 7. Germline lookup yields CDR1 SQVTM and CDR2 ANQGSEA. CDR3 size: 11 residues.

The V call is TRBV18, the J call TRBJ1-6, with 8 bases aligning to TRBD1. Germline assignment: CDR1 KGHSH and CDR2 LQKENI. This CDR3 contains 14 residues. V was clipped by 4 bases and J by 7 bases; unmatched bases: 3. CDR3 coding DNA: TGTGCCAGCTCACTTGACAGGGGAAATTCACCCCTCCACTTT. It specifies CASSLDRGNSPLHF.

This chain joins TRBV9 and TRBJ2-5; the D is unclear. Germline V lookup: CDR1 SGDLS, CDR2 YYNGEE. This CDR3 spans 12 amino acids. The germline V and J ends were trimmed by 5 bases and 0 bases, with 5 bases remaining between them. The CDR3 region is CASSPNQETQYF. In nucleotides, the CDR3 is TGTGCCAGCAGTCCAAACCAAGAGACCCAGTACTTC.

V is TRBV15 and J is TRBJ2-5; 9 bases map to TRBD2. Per germline, CDR1 LNHNV and CDR2 YYDKDF (reference sequence). Germline trimming cut 0 bases from V and 6 bases from J; bases unmatched to any gene: 8. The CDR3 covers 16 residues. CDR3 residues: CATSRDIAGVGKTQYF. In DNA form, the CDR3 reads TGTGCCACCAGCAGAGATATAGCGGGAGTAGGAAAGACCCAGTACTTC. Combining the CDR3 with reference TRBV15 and TRBJ2-5 gives the whole variable domain DAMVIQNPRYQVTQFGKPVTLSCSQTLNHNVMYWYQQKSSQAPKLLFHYYDKDFNNEADTPDNFQSRRPNTSFCFLDIRSPGLGDTAMYLCATSRDIAGVGKTQYFGPGTRLLVL.